The 25 T cell receptor beta chains below come from one sample, sequenced in a study of radiation and T cells in renal cell carcinoma. Using immunoSEQ multiplex PCR, the repertoire was profiled, and TCRdb retains in-frame clones only, with some absent. The sample lists about 64,000 clones; around three quarters were seen once. Time point denoted: blood 4 weeks post-SBRT, at nephrectomy. Sample treatment: 15 Gy SBRT to primary tumor, nephrectomy 4 weeks later. The sequenced sample was blood, obtained from a patient whose treatment included radiotherapy and nephrectomy. These receptors were collected from a man in his sixties with renal cell carcinoma.

The rearrangement uses TRBV7-2 and TRBJ1-1, with 7 bases matching TRBD1. The CDR3 extends over 15 amino acids. The J segment lost 1 base and the V segment lost 3 bases, leaving 5 bases of the junction unmatched. In germline, CDR1 is SGHTA, CDR2 FQGNSA. Here the CDR3 reads CASSLGQPWNTEAFF. For the CDR3, the DNA is TGTGCCAGCAGCTTGGGACAGCCATGGAACACTGAAGCTTTCTTT.

V gene TRBV6-5 combines with J gene TRBJ1-1; D possibly corresponds to TRBD1 (6 bases). CDR1 MNHEY and CDR2 SVGAGI come from the germline V gene. The CDR3 loop spans 12 amino acids. V was pared by 8 bases and J by 7 bases, with 14 bases between. The CDR3 region is CASRGQFFEAFF. DNA for the CDR3: TGTGCCAGCCGAGGACAGTTTTTTGAAGCTTTCTTT.

The chain is built from TRBV11-3 and TRBJ1-1; possibly TRBD1 for D (5 bases). The V end was cut by 5 bases, the J end by 1 base, with 11 bases between. The CDR3 spans 14 residues. The germline V gene encodes CDR1 SGHNT and CDR2 YENEEA. The CDR3 sequence is CASSHAGGNTEAFF. CDR3 nucleotide sequence: TGTGCCAGCAGCCACGCGGGGGGGAACACTGAAGCTTTCTTT.

Concerning this clone: Other DNA sequences of this sample code for an identical CDR3. The chain couples TRBV10-3 to TRBJ1-6; 9 bases are a match to TRBD1. CDR1 is ENHRY, CDR2 SYGVKD, per germline. The CDR3 runs 14 residues. Germline trimming cut 2 bases from V and 7 bases from J; bases unmatched to any gene: 0. Written as DNA, the CDR3 is TGTGCCATCAGTGAGGACAGGGGGAATTCACCCCTCCACTTT. Translated, it gives CAISEDRGNSPLHF.

This clone was recorded a few times. The chain couples TRBV5-4 to TRBJ1-4, with TRBD1 as a possible D gene (5 bases). Germline loops: CDR1 SGHNT, CDR2 YYREEE (reference sequence). The CDR3 totals 16 residues. The V gene lost 0 bases and the J gene lost 4 bases, with 13 bases spanning the gap. The CDR3 loop is CASSLGGSLGNEKLFF. The CDR3 DNA sequence: TGTGCCAGCAGCTTGGGGGGGAGCTTGGGTAATGAAAAACTGTTTTTT.

As regards this clone: At one end, the junction sequence differs from germline, possibly due to a read error. The sample has other DNA sequences that encode this CDR3 too. The gene calls are TRBV11-2 and TRBJ1-2; maybe TRBD1 (5 bases). Germline CDR1 is SGHAT and CDR2 is FQNNGV. This CDR3 region has 13 residues. The CDR3, as DNA: TGTGCCAGCAGCCTAGAGACAGTCTATGGCTACACCTTC. Protein product: CASSLETVYGYTF.

The CDR3 coding sequence is TGTGCCAGCAGCGAGGGACAGGGCCTAAGGGAGCAGTACGTC. Amino acids: CASSEGQGLREQYV. This chain connects TRBV9 to TRBJ2-7; 9 bases line up with TRBD1. There are 14 residues in the CDR3. Trimming took 3 bases from V and 7 from J; bases not matched to a gene: 8. Germline values: CDR1 SGDLS, CDR2 YYNGEE.

There are a few counts of this clone. The chain carries TRBV5-6 and TRBJ1-5; D possibly corresponds to TRBD1 (6 bases). This CDR3 contains 14 residues. Germline CDR1 reads SGHDT; CDR2 reads YYEEEE. Trimming took 3 bases from V and 3 from J, leaving 10 bases between them. The CDR3 is CASSSGAVNQPQHF. For the CDR3, the DNA is TGTGCCAGCAGCTCGGGGGCGGTCAATCAGCCCCAGCATTTT.

This clone was seen just once. Written as DNA, the CDR3 is TGTGCCAGCAACCAGGTTCCTTCGGATACGCAGTATTTT. Translation: CASNQVPSDTQYF. This sequence joins TRBV6-5 and TRBJ2-3; D is ambiguous. V was shortened by 7 bases and J by 6 bases, with 14 bases between the two germline ends. This CDR3 spans 13 amino acids. The V gene's germline CDR1 is MNHEY and CDR2 SVGAGI.

The chain recombines TRBV4-3 with TRBJ2-3, with 11 bases matching TRBD2. J gave up 0 bases and V 0 bases, and 11 bases lay outside the gene matches. CDR3 length: 20 residues. Germline lookup yields CDR1 LGHNA and CDR2 YSLEER. CDR3 coding DNA: TGCGCCAGCAGCCAAGATCGCCTAGCGGGGGGACCCTCTAGCACAGATACGCAGTATTTT. This sequence encodes CASSQDRLAGGPSSTDTQYF.

The chain employs TRBV18 and TRBJ1-5; TRBD1 matches at 8 bases. The CDR3 length is 17 residues. V lost 0 bases to trimming and J lost 5 bases; unmatched junction nucleotides: 9. Germline V gene lookup returns CDR1 KGHSH and CDR2 LQKENI. As DNA, the CDR3 is TGTGCCAGCTCACCACCGACCTCGGCAGGGGGCGATCAGCCCCAGCATTTT. Protein product: CASSPPTSAGGDQPQHF.

V and J are TRBV5-1 and TRBJ2-7, with D possibly TRBD2 on 6 matching bases. Germline V gene lookup returns CDR1 SGHRS and CDR2 YFSETQ. Trimming left V 5 bases short and J 0 bases short, with 18 bases between. The CDR3 sequence is 16 residues long. This CDR3 reads CASSRAGGTSSYEQYF. The CDR3 nucleotides read TGCGCCAGCAGTCGCGCCGGGGGAACGAGCTCCTACGAGCAGTACTTC.

This clone was seen only once. The rearrangement links TRBV13 to TRBJ1-3; possibly TRBD1 for D (6 bases). V was clipped by 2 bases and J by 4 bases, with 12 bases between them. The germline gives CDR1 PRHDT, CDR2 FYEKMQ (reference sequence). The CDR3 totals 15 residues. This chain's CDR3 is CASSLYGTSGNTIYF. The CDR3 DNA sequence: TGTGCCAGCAGCTTATACGGGACATCCGGAAACACCATATATTTT.

The chain carries TRBV28 and TRBJ2-7; D possibly uses TRBD1 or TRBD2 (5 bases each). CDR1 is MDHEN, CDR2 SYDVKM, per germline. This CDR3 contains 14 residues. V gave up 6 bases and J gave up 3 bases, with 15 bases separating them. CDR3 nucleotides: TGTGCCAGCAGGGAAGGACACGGGGTCTACGAGCAGTACGTC. Translating gives CASREGHGVYEQYV.

This chain uses TRBV6-6 with TRBJ1-6; D may be TRBD1 (6 bases). Trimming cost V 2 bases and J 6 bases, with 11 bases left between them. CDR3 size: 15 residues. CDR1 and CDR2 (germline): MNHNY, SVGAGI (reference sequence). The CDR3 reads CASSYAGEGNSPLHF. The CDR3 DNA reads TGTGCCAGCAGTTACGCAGGGGAGGGTAATTCACCCCTCCACTTT.

This clone occurred once. CDR3 amino acids: CAWGGQGLGGYTF. In DNA form, the CDR3 reads TGTGCCTGGGGTGGACAGGGGCTCGGTGGCTACACCTTC. This chain uses TRBV30 with TRBJ1-2; TRBD1 agrees at 9 bases. There are 13 residues in the CDR3. The V gene end was trimmed by 5 bases and the J gene end by 7 bases; junction bases not matched to a gene: 8. Germline CDR1 is GTSNPN and CDR2 is SVGIG (reference sequence).

The V gene is TRBV19, the J gene TRBJ2-5; no firm D call. Per the germline V gene, CDR1 is LNHDA and CDR2 is SQIVND (reference sequence). The CDR3 consists of 14 residues. Trimming shortened V by 3 bases and J by 1 base, and 9 bases separated the two germline ends. CDR3 coding DNA: TGTGCCAGTAGTATCGCTGGGGTCCAAGAGACCCAGTACTTC. Its protein product is CASSIAGVQETQYF.

The chain links TRBV5-6 to TRBJ2-1, with 9 positions matching TRBD1. This CDR3 is built from 16 residues. Trimming took 0 bases from V and 6 from J; bases not matched to a gene: 7. The germline V gene has CDR1 SGHDT and CDR2 YYEEEE. This CDR3 reads CASSLGPGQGINEQFF. The CDR3 bases are TGTGCCAGCAGCTTGGGACCCGGACAGGGGATCAATGAGCAGTTCTTC.

The chain couples TRBV18 to TRBJ1-1; 7 nucleotides agree with TRBD1. V lost 3 bases, J lost 4 bases, and 17 bases stayed unmatched. Germline V gives CDR1 KGHSH, CDR2 LQKENI. This CDR3 spans 18 amino acids. The chain's CDR3 is CASSPVGGGGSRGTEAFF. CDR3 nucleotides: TGTGCCAGCTCACCCGTTGGAGGGGGCGGCTCTAGGGGCACTGAAGCTTTCTTT.

The chain is built from TRBV7-2 and TRBJ1-3; unclear D gene. CDR3 length: 16 amino acids. Between the trimmed V and J ends, which lost 0 bases and 0 bases, there was a span of 9 bases. Germline V gene data show CDR1 as SGHTA and CDR2 as FQGNSA. CDR3 amino acids: CASSLARSYSGNTIYF. CDR3 nucleotide sequence: TGTGCCAGCAGCTTAGCGCGGAGTTACTCTGGAAACACCATATATTTT.

V usage is TRBV7-3 and J usage is TRBJ2-1; D is unresolved. The CDR3 totals 14 residues. Germline values: CDR1 SGHTA, CDR2 FQGTGA. Trimming shortened V by 2 bases and J by 3 bases, and 8 bases separated the two germline ends. CDR3 sequence: CASSLGLDYNEQFF. The CDR3 DNA reads TGTGCCAGCAGCTTAGGGCTAGACTACAATGAGCAGTTCTTC.

V gene TRBV6-6 combines with J gene TRBJ1-4; 9 bases agree with TRBD1. V lost 2 bases to trimming and J lost 5 bases; unmatched junction nucleotides: 3. Per the germline V gene, CDR1 is MNHNY and CDR2 is SVGAGI (reference sequence). The CDR3 consists of 15 residues. This CDR3 is CASSYRGQGNEKLFF. The CDR3 DNA reads as TGTGCCAGCAGTTACCGGGGACAGGGCAATGAAAAACTGTTTTTT.

As regards this clone: Germline and junction disagree at one end, which may indicate a read error. The chain combines TRBV6-5 with TRBJ2-7; TRBD1 matches at 7 bases. The germline V gene has CDR1 MNHEY and CDR2 SVGAGI. The CDR3 has 15 amino acids. Here the CDR3 reads CASSYSWDRTYEQHF. The CDR3 DNA follows: TGTGCCAGCAGTTACTCGTGGGACAGAACCTACGAGCAGCACTTC.

This clone was detected a few times. This sequence joins TRBV2 and TRBJ1-1; D call uncertain. There are 11 residues in the CDR3. Trimming removed 6 bases at V and 1 base at J, with 3 bases between. Germline V lookup: CDR1 SNHLY, CDR2 FYNNEI. DNA of the CDR3: TGTGCCAGCAGCGAGAACACTGAAGCTTTCTTT. Translated: CASSENTEAFF.

This chain uses TRBV5-1 with TRBJ2-7; D ambiguous. Trimming took 0 bases from V and 3 from J, leaving 10 bases between them. CDR3 size: 14 residues. Germline values: CDR1 SGHRS, CDR2 YFSETQ. The CDR3 nucleotides are TGCGCCAGCAGCTTGGCTGCAGGAGACTACGAGCAGTACTTC. It translates to CASSLAAGDYEQYF.